These 17 T cell receptor beta chains were sequenced from one sample in a study of shared clonotypes between healthy human individuals. In the naive CD8 group, cells lacked CD45RO and were positively selected for CCR7, so terminally differentiated effector memory CD45RA+ cells were left out. Profiled with immunoSEQ multiplex PCR; TCRdb holds only in-frame clones, not every one. The repertoire holds over 2,000,000 clones, 93% seen once, with more than 1.5% in the top ten. Sequenced material: naive CD8+ T cells from PBMCs. These TCRs come from a man younger than 35 in good health. Some clones in this sample may be carry-over from other donors' samples.

The chain uses TRBV6-6 and TRBJ2-7; unclear D gene. The V end was cut by 0 bases, the J end by 3 bases, with 9 bases between. Germline V gives CDR1 MNHNY, CDR2 SVGAGI (reference sequence). The CDR3 covers 14 residues. CDR3 nucleotide sequence: TGTGCCAGCAGTTACTCGGTCAGGAGCTACGAGCAGTACTTC. It translates to CASSYSVRSYEQYF.

The chain is built from TRBV28 and TRBJ2-5; TRBD2 matches at 7 bases. The germline V gene has CDR1 MDHEN and CDR2 SYDVKM. The CDR3 extends over 14 amino acids. V lost 7 bases to trimming and J lost 5 bases; unmatched junction nucleotides: 10. This CDR3 reads CASTSRWGGETQYF. As DNA, the CDR3 is TGTGCCAGCACATCACGGTGGGGGGGGGAGACCCAGTACTTC.

This clone came up once. V usage is TRBV6-5 and J usage is TRBJ2-1; D remains unclear. The ends were cut back, 8 bases at V and 9 bases at J, with 11 bases in the middle. This CDR3 region has 11 residues. Germline-derived CDR1 and CDR2 are MNHEY and SVGAGI. The chain's CDR3 is CASSAAGEQFF. CDR3 DNA: TGTGCCAGCTCGGCTGCCGGTGAGCAGTTCTTC.

The gene calls are TRBV19 and TRBJ1-5; D gene ambiguous. V was shortened by 7 bases and J by 0 bases, with 19 bases between the two germline ends. The length of the CDR3 is 17 residues. CDR1 and CDR2 from the germline V gene are LNHDA and SQIVND (reference sequence). CDR3 bases: TGTGCCAGTACCCCCCGGTTGATCTACTATAGCAATCAGCCCCAGCATTTT. It encodes CASTPRLIYYSNQPQHF.

The J gene is TRBJ2-1, the V gene TRBV7-9; 7 nucleotides line up with TRBD2. From germline, CDR1 is SEHNR and CDR2 FQNEAQ (reference sequence). V was pared by 0 bases and J by 6 bases, with 8 bases of the junction left unmatched. The CDR3 contains 16 residues. CDR3 bases: TGTGCCAGCAGCTTAGCCCCTAGCGGTCTCATCAATGAGCAGTTCTTC. It translates to CASSLAPSGLINEQFF.

This clone was found a few times. The chain has TRBV28 and TRBJ1-1; D is unclear. Germline lookup yields CDR1 MDHEN and CDR2 SYDVKM. CDR3 size: 14 residues. Trimming cost V 2 bases and J 7 bases, with 14 bases left between them. The CDR3 DNA sequence: TGTGCCAGCAGTTTACTTCGTGTGGCTGGTGAAGCTTTCTTT. This encodes CASSLLRVAGEAFF.

The V and J genes are TRBV5-1 and TRBJ2-7; possibly TRBD1 for D (5 bases). Germline CDR1 and CDR2: SGHRS and YFSETQ. This CDR3 has 13 residues. Trimming removed 2 bases at V and 7 bases at J, with 13 bases between. The CDR3: CASSFRQMAEQYF. CDR3 sequence (DNA): TGCGCCAGCAGCTTTCGACAGATGGCTGAGCAGTACTTC.

V is TRBV28 and J is TRBJ1-2; D remains ambiguous. The CDR3 is made up of 13 amino acids. Trimming shortened V by 6 bases and J by 4 bases, and 12 bases separated the two germline ends. Germline V gives CDR1 MDHEN, CDR2 SYDVKM. For the CDR3, the DNA is TGTGCCAGCAGCTCGGGCACCCTCTATGGCTACACCTTC. Its protein product is CASSSGTLYGYTF.

V gene TRBV6-1 combines with J gene TRBJ1-2; TRBD1 aligns across 8 bases. V gave up 0 bases and J gave up 6 bases; unmatched junction bases: 6. Germline values: CDR1 MNHNS, CDR2 SASEGT. The CDR3 covers 15 residues. The CDR3 DNA reads TGTGCCAGCAGTGAAGCCCAGGGGGCCGGAGATGGCTACACCTTC. Protein sequence: CASSEAQGAGDGYTF.

The chain employs TRBV29-1 and TRBJ2-3; 7 nucleotides agree with TRBD2. The CDR3 is 12 residues long. The germline V gene has CDR1 SQVTM and CDR2 ANQGSEA. V was clipped by 7 bases and J by 10 bases; unmatched bases: 11. CDR3 sequence: CSAMGRAGPQYF. CDR3 DNA: TGCAGCGCCATGGGGAGGGCCGGTCCGCAGTATTTT.

This chain links TRBV5-1 with TRBJ2-7, with 10 positions matching TRBD2. V gave up 1 base and J gave up 3 bases; unmatched junction bases: 10. Looked up from germline, CDR1 is SGHRS and CDR2 is YFSETQ. The CDR3 length is 17 residues. CDR3 loop: CASSLSSGTSEYYEQYF. In nucleotides, the CDR3 is TGCGCCAGCAGCTTGTCTTCCGGGACTAGCGAGTACTACGAGCAGTACTTC.

V gene TRBV4-1 combines with J gene TRBJ2-4; D is unresolved. The CDR3 sequence is 15 residues long. Germline V gene data show CDR1 as MGHRA and CDR2 as YSYEKL. V was trimmed by 4 bases and J by 5 bases, leaving 15 bases between them. The CDR3 region is CASSRSTLGQNIQYF. Written as DNA, the CDR3 is TGCGCCAGCAGCCGATCGACCCTCGGCCAAAACATTCAGTACTTC.

This clone was picked up a small number of times. This chain connects TRBV28 to TRBJ2-2; D gene unclear. The germline gives CDR1 MDHEN, CDR2 SYDVKM. Trimming took off 11 bases at V and 7 bases at J, with 14 bases between the two ends. CDR3 length: 12 residues. The chain's CDR3 is CAAVDMGGELFF. The CDR3 DNA reads TGTGCCGCAGTAGATATGGGCGGGGAGCTGTTTTTT.

The chain joins TRBV28 to TRBJ1-5; no clear D gene. CDR3 length: 13 amino acids. CDR1 MDHEN and CDR2 SYDVKM come from the germline V gene. With 8 bases removed from V and 5 bases from J, the gap between germline ends came to 13 bases. CDR3 DNA sequence: TGTGCCAGCGGCGGGGTATACCATCAGCCCCAGCATTTT. It yields the protein CASGGVYHQPQHF.

The rearrangement uses TRBV27 and TRBJ2-3, with D perhaps TRBD2 (5 bases). The V end was cut by 2 bases, the J end by 2 bases, with 8 bases between. Germline V gives CDR1 MNHEY, CDR2 SMNVEV (reference sequence). The CDR3 length is 14 residues. In nucleotides, the CDR3 is TGTGCCAGCAGTTTAGCGGGCCCCACAGATACGCAGTATTTT. As protein: CASSLAGPTDTQYF.

The rearrangement joins TRBV11-2 to TRBJ2-7; 13 bases line up with TRBD2. CDR1 and CDR2 (germline): SGHAT, FQNNGV. This CDR3 has 15 amino acids. J gave up 2 bases and V 5 bases, and 3 bases lay outside the gene matches. Here the CDR3 reads CASSPLAGGAYEQYF. Here the CDR3 DNA reads TGTGCCAGCAGCCCACTAGCGGGAGGGGCCTACGAGCAGTACTTC.

This chain links TRBV27 with TRBJ2-4, with 7 bases lining up with TRBD2. V trimming: 6 bases; J trimming: 7 bases; junction bases outside the gene matches: 9. The CDR3 consists of 14 residues. Germline CDR1 and CDR2: MNHEY and SMNVEV (reference sequence). CDR3 in DNA: TGTGCCAGCAGATGGGGCGGGGGAGGGAACATTCAGTACTTC. Translating it yields CASRWGGGGNIQYF.